These 27 T cell receptor beta chains share one sample of origin, sequenced in a study of shared clonotypes between healthy human individuals. Data came from immunoSEQ multiplex PCR; TCRdb stores just in-frame clones and leaves some out. Of over a million clones listed, over 95% are singletons. Sequencing was carried out using naive CD4+ T cells sorted from blood. Subset given: CD45RA+ positively selected. All receptors derive from a young man in good health.

The rearrangement uses TRBV4-2 and TRBJ2-1; 10 nucleotides line up with TRBD2. Germline-derived CDR1 and CDR2 are LGHNA and YNFKEQ. The CDR3 contains 15 residues. The V and J ends lost 5 bases and 5 bases, in that order; junction bases with no gene match: 6. Here the CDR3 reads CASSNPSGGNNEQFF. Written as DNA, the CDR3 is TGTGCCAGCAGCAACCCTAGCGGGGGAAACAATGAGCAGTTCTTC.

This chain uses TRBV29-1 with TRBJ1-4, with TRBD1 identical over 11 bases. V shed 5 bases, J shed 7 bases, and the junction held 3 bases outside the gene matches. Germline V lookup: CDR1 SQVTM, CDR2 ANQGSEA. The CDR3 length is 13 residues. The CDR3 loop reads CSVQDRGLEKLFF. In DNA form, the CDR3 reads TGCAGCGTTCAGGACAGGGGGCTTGAAAAACTGTTTTTT.

Only a few counts were recorded for this clone. V and J are TRBV28 and TRBJ2-5; TRBD1 is a possible D gene (7 bases). The CDR3 is made up of 15 amino acids. Per germline, CDR1 MDHEN and CDR2 SYDVKM. Trimming pared 6 bases from V and 2 bases from J, leaving 16 bases between. CDR3 sequence: CASSLASGGQETQYF. Written as DNA, the CDR3 is TGTGCCAGCAGCCTCGCATCAGGGGGGCAAGAGACCCAGTACTTC.

The CDR3 here is CASSLTSLGFPELFF. The CDR3 DNA is TGTGCCAGCAGCTTAACGTCACTAGGCTTCCCGGAGCTGTTTTTT. The J gene is TRBJ2-2, the V gene TRBV7-3, with D possibly being TRBD2 (5 bases). The CDR3 totals 15 residues. Trimming left V 0 bases short and J 10 bases short, with 15 bases between. Per the germline V gene, CDR1 is SGHTA and CDR2 is FQGTGA.

This sequence joins TRBV5-6 and TRBJ2-3; 8 nucleotides agree with TRBD2. The V segment lost 4 bases and the J segment 7 bases; nucleotides outside the gene matches: 17. CDR1 and CDR2 from the germline V gene are SGHDT and YYEEEE. CDR3 length equals 17 residues. CDR3 residues: CASSAPPWGTSFYTQYF. CDR3 nucleotide sequence: TGTGCCAGCAGCGCCCCCCCCTGGGGGACTAGTTTTTATACGCAGTATTTT.

The V and J genes are TRBV11-3 and TRBJ2-1; TRBD2 matches 9 bases. Per the germline V gene, CDR1 is SGHNT and CDR2 is YENEEA. The CDR3 extends over 16 amino acids. V gave up 6 bases and J gave up 0 bases; unmatched junction bases: 6. CDR3 amino acids: CASSLDSGSSYNEQFF. The DNA for the CDR3 is TGTGCCAGCAGTCTTGATAGCGGGAGCTCCTACAATGAGCAGTTCTTC.

This clone appeared once. The rearrangement links TRBV6-5 to TRBJ2-3; D unresolved. The CDR3 sequence is 13 residues long. Germline lookup yields CDR1 MNHEY and CDR2 SVGAGI. Trimming removed 7 bases at V and 3 bases at J, with 11 bases between. CDR3 in DNA: TGTGCCAGCACCCCGATGGGGACAGATACGCAGTATTTT. Translation gives CASTPMGTDTQYF.

The chain recombines TRBV15 with TRBJ2-4; D may be TRBD1 or TRBD2 (5 bases each). CDR1 is LNHNV and CDR2 is YYDKDF in the germline V gene (reference sequence). Deletions cut 3 bases from V and 3 bases from J, with 12 bases between. This CDR3 contains 15 residues. The CDR3 here is CATSSRDRDKNIQYF. CDR3 coding DNA: TGTGCCACCAGCAGCCGGGACCGAGACAAAAACATTCAGTACTTC. Together with reference TRBV15 and TRBJ2-4, the CDR3 gives the full variable domain: DAMVIQNPRYQVTQFGKPVTLSCSQTLNHNVMYWYQQKSSQAPKLLFHYYDKDFNNEADTPDNFQSRRPNTSFCFLDIRSPGLGDTAMYLCATSSRDRDKNIQYFGAGTRLSVL.

The chain couples TRBV6-5 to TRBJ1-5; D is unclear. This CDR3 is 13 amino acids long. The germline gives CDR1 MNHEY, CDR2 SVGAGI. Trimming stripped 7 bases from V and 3 bases from J, with 10 bases between. CDR3 amino acids: CASTMAVNQPQHF. CDR3 nucleotides: TGTGCCAGCACCATGGCAGTCAATCAGCCCCAGCATTTT.

The V call is TRBV30, the J call TRBJ2-3; no firm D call. CDR3 length: 12 amino acids. Germline CDR1 is GTSNPN and CDR2 is SVGIG (reference sequence). V lost 3 bases and J lost 5, with 9 bases in between. CDR3 DNA: TGTGCCTGGAGAGCTGCCCTAGATACGCAGTATTTT. This codes for CAWRAALDTQYF.

The chain recombines TRBV5-1 with TRBJ2-3; perhaps TRBD2 as D (6 bases). Germline V CDR1 and CDR2: SGHRS, YFSETQ. V lost 0 bases and J lost 1, with 9 bases in between. This CDR3 is 15 amino acids long. CDR3 sequence reads: CASSLERRGTDTQYF. In DNA, the CDR3 is TGCGCCAGCAGCTTGGAGCGGAGGGGCACAGATACGCAGTATTTT.

The chain joins TRBV28 to TRBJ1-1, with a possible D match to TRBD1 (5 bases). Per the germline V gene, CDR1 is MDHEN and CDR2 is SYDVKM. The CDR3 sequence is 13 residues long. The V and J ends lost 7 bases and 8 bases respectively, with 17 bases between them. CDR3 residues: CASTRGATDEAFF. The CDR3 DNA reads as TGTGCCAGCACCCGAGGGGCAACCGACGAAGCTTTCTTT.

V gene TRBV5-1 combines with J gene TRBJ2-2; D call uncertain. Germline V gives CDR1 SGHRS, CDR2 YFSETQ. The CDR3 consists of 16 residues. V was shortened by 4 bases and J by 1 base, with 14 bases between the two germline ends. The CDR3 DNA is TGCGCCAGCAGCATTCAGCCGGAAATGAACACCGGGGAGCTGTTTTTT. The encoded protein is CASSIQPEMNTGELFF.

The chain recombines TRBV7-8 with TRBJ2-7; 7 nucleotides agree with TRBD2. The CDR3 is made up of 14 amino acids. Germline V gene sequence: CDR1 SGHVS, CDR2 FQNEAQ. V shed 5 bases and J 4 bases; nucleotides not matched to a gene: 8. CDR3: CASSLTGEGYEQYF. The CDR3 DNA reads as TGTGCCAGCAGCCTAACCGGGGAGGGTTACGAGCAGTACTTC.

The rearrangement links TRBV6-5 to TRBJ1-3, with D hard to call. Germline assignment: CDR1 MNHEY and CDR2 SVGAGI. This CDR3 has 14 residues. V was clipped by 6 bases and J by 3 bases, with 12 bases between them. The CDR3 here is CASSKSVIGNTIYF. The CDR3 bases are TGTGCCAGCAGCAAGTCAGTAATTGGAAACACCATATATTTT.

Turning to this clone: Other DNA variants within this sample encode the same CDR3. The rearrangement links TRBV7-2 to TRBJ2-4; D is perhaps TRBD2 (6 bases). The CDR3 has 14 amino acids. The V gene's germline CDR1 is SGHTA and CDR2 FQGNSA. Between the trimmed V and J ends, which lost 4 bases and 0 bases, there was a span of 7 bases. The DNA for the CDR3 is TGTGCCAGCAGCTCGGGACTAGCCAAAAACATTCAGTACTTC. Translation gives CASSSGLAKNIQYF.

As DNA, the CDR3 is TGTGCCAGCAGTTTTTTGCGGAGGGGCCCGGGCGAGCAGTACTTC. This sequence encodes CASSFLRRGPGEQYF. The genes are TRBV28 and TRBJ2-7; D is perhaps TRBD2 (6 bases). Trimming took off 3 bases at V and 6 bases at J, with 18 bases between the two ends. Looked up from germline, CDR1 is MDHEN and CDR2 is SYDVKM. This CDR3 region has 15 residues.

Points on this clone: Additional DNA sequences in this sample encode the identical CDR3. V and J are TRBV18 and TRBJ2-7; unclear D gene. The CDR3 is 14 residues long. The V end was cut by 2 bases, the J end by 3 bases, with 11 bases between. Germline CDR1 KGHSH, CDR2 LQKENI. Here the CDR3 reads CASSPTSGNYEQYF. CDR3 sequence (DNA): TGTGCCAGCTCACCAACTTCAGGTAACTACGAGCAGTACTTC.

The chain has TRBV29-1 and TRBJ2-3, with 10 nucleotides matching TRBD2. J gave up 3 bases and V 6 bases, and 6 bases lay outside the gene matches. CDR3 length: 14 residues. Germline CDR1 is SQVTM and CDR2 is ANQGSEA. The CDR3 DNA sequence: TGCAGCGTCGGAGCGGGAGGGATGACAGATACGCAGTATTTT. Translated: CSVGAGGMTDTQYF.

The chain is built from TRBV9 and TRBJ2-2; D tentatively reads TRBD1 or TRBD2 (5 bases each). The germline V gene encodes CDR1 SGDLS and CDR2 YYNGEE. The CDR3 covers 16 residues. The ends were cut back, 3 bases at V and 7 bases at J, with 19 bases in the middle. The CDR3 DNA is TGTGCCAGCAGCGATCCAGTGGGGATGGGGGTCGGGGAGCTGTTTTTT. Translated, it gives CASSDPVGMGVGELFF. The variable domain in full, completed from reference TRBV9 and TRBJ2-2, reads DSGVTQTPKHLITATGQRVTLRCSPRSGDLSVYWYQQSLDQGLQFLIQYYNGEERAKGNILERFSAQQFPDLHSELNLSSLELGDSALYFCASSDPVGMGVGELFFGEGSRLTVL.

J is TRBJ1-5 and V is TRBV6-1, with 11 nucleotides matching TRBD1. Germline lookup yields CDR1 MNHNS and CDR2 SASEGT. This CDR3 region has 15 residues. The V and J ends lost 0 bases and 6 bases, in that order; junction bases with no gene match: 1. CDR3 sequence: CASSEAGQGAQPQHF. CDR3 sequence (DNA): TGTGCCAGCAGTGAAGCCGGACAGGGGGCTCAGCCCCAGCATTTT.

The chain recombines TRBV2 with TRBJ2-5; D may be TRBD1 (6 bases). With 3 bases removed from V and 1 base from J, the gap between germline ends came to 12 bases. CDR1 SNHLY and CDR2 FYNNEI come from the germline V gene. The CDR3 covers 15 residues. The CDR3 DNA sequence: TGTGCCAGCAGTGAGCAGGACAGACCCCAAGAGACCCAGTACTTC. This codes for CASSEQDRPQETQYF. Supplemented by reference TRBV2 and TRBJ2-5, the full variable domain reads EPEVTQTPSHQVTQMGQEVILRCVPISNHLYFYWYRQILGQKVEFLVSFYNNEISEKSEIFDDQFSVERPDGSNFTLKIRSTKLEDSAMYFCASSEQDRPQETQYFGPGTRLLVL.

This clone occurred once. The chain employs TRBV30 and TRBJ2-5; 10 bases match TRBD2. V shed 2 bases, J shed 1 base, and the junction held 4 bases outside the gene matches. Germline CDR1 GTSNPN, CDR2 SVGIG (reference sequence). CDR3 length: 15 amino acids. The CDR3 is CAWSRRLAGQETQYF. CDR3 bases: TGTGCCTGGAGTCGAAGACTAGCGGGCCAAGAGACCCAGTACTTC.

This chain connects TRBV9 to TRBJ1-4; 10 nucleotides line up with TRBD1. Per germline, CDR1 SGDLS and CDR2 YYNGEE. The trim removed 0 bases at V and 6 bases at J, leaving 8 bases unmatched. The CDR3 is made up of 17 amino acids. CDR3 in amino acids: CASSVDPTGGADEKLFF. The CDR3 coding sequence is TGTGCCAGCAGCGTAGACCCGACAGGGGGCGCGGATGAAAAACTGTTTTTT.

This chain connects TRBV7-9 to TRBJ2-7, with a tentative D call TRBD2 (5 bases). The CDR3 contains 12 residues. CDR1 is SEHNR, CDR2 FQNEAQ, per germline (reference sequence). The CDR3 loop reads CATTGNAYEQYF. CDR3 bases: TGTGCTACTACCGGGAACGCCTACGAGCAGTACTTC.

The chain recombines TRBV6-1 with TRBJ2-5; D may match TRBD1 or TRBD2 (5 bases each). Trimming took off 10 bases at V and 2 bases at J, with 14 bases between the two ends. Germline assignment: CDR1 MNHNS and CDR2 SASEGT. The length of the CDR3 is 13 residues. The CDR3 here is CATNGGVQETQYF. The CDR3, as DNA: TGTGCCACCAATGGGGGAGTGCAAGAGACCCAGTACTTC.

The V and J genes are TRBV28 and TRBJ2-3; no firm D call. In germline, CDR1 is MDHEN, CDR2 SYDVKM. This CDR3 region has 14 residues. The V end lost 6 bases, the J end lost 1 base, and 11 bases lay between the germline ends. The CDR3 coding sequence is TGTGCCAGCAGCCCCTATCGGCGCACAGATACGCAGTATTTT. Its translation is CASSPYRRTDTQYF.